This TCR beta chain was captured by sequencing in a study of CXCR3-negative and CXCR3-positive naive CD8 T cells. Notes on the study in general: Against CXCR3-negative naive cells, CXCR3-positive naive cells showed more hydrophobic TRB CDR3s. Cryopreservation partially decreased CXCR3 expression, and most assays used fresh PBMCs. Diversity proved comparably high across both naive subsets and much lower in memory CD8+ cells.

The germline CDR1 and CDR2 sequences are MGHRA and YSYEKL. This CDR3 is 14 amino acids long. 5' RACE that incorporated UMI labels was used to prepare the TRB cDNA libraries. TCRdb derives one entry per CDR3 protein from the 5' RACE reads, leaving out DNA. The table for this sample gives some 140,000 distinct CDR3 sequences. Sorts performed in triplicate captured roughly 300,000 cells each from every CD8+ T cell subset. CD45RO-CCR7+CD27+CD95- was the phenotype of naive CD8+ T cells. Turning to this clonotype: What it binds is unknown.

The sequence came from a human donor in good health. Some clones in this sample may be carry-over from other donors' samples. The chain couples TRBV4-1 to TRBJ1-2; TCRdb designates TRBD1, a call that cannot be tested without DNA. Sequencing used naive CXCR3+ CD8+ T cells from blood. Described subset: CD45RO-CCR7+CD27+CD95- naive CD8+ T cells expressing CXCR3 (TNR3+). CDR3 sequence: CASSQLGQAYGYTF.